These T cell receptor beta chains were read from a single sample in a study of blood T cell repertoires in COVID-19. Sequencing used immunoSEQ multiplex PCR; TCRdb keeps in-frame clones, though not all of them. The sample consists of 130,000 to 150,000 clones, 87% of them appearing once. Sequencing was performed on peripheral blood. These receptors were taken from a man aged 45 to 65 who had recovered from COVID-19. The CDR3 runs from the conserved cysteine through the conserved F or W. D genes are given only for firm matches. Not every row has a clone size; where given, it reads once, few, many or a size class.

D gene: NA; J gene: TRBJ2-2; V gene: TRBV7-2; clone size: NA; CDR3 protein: CASSLGQFNTGELFF; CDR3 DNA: TGTGCCAGCAGCTTAGGACAGTTTAACACCGGGGAGCTGTTTTTT
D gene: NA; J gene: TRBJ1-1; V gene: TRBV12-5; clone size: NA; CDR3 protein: CASGLVVKGGTTEAFF; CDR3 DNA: TGTGCTAGTGGTTTGGTAGTAAAGGGGGGGACTACTGAAGCTTTCTTT
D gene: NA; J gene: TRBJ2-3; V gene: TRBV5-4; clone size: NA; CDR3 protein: CASSLLAGGSSTDTQYF; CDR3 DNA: TGTGCCAGCAGCTTGCTCGCAGGGGGGAGTAGCACAGATACGCAGTATTTT
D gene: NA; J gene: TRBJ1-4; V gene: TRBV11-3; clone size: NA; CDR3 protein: CASSLSQANEKLFF; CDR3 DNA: TGTGCCAGCAGCTTAAGCCAGGCCAATGAAAAACTGTTTTTT
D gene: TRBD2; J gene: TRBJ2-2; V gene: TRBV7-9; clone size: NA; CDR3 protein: CASSSPGLATTGELFF; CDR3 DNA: TGTGCCAGCAGCTCTCCGGGACTAGCGACCACCGGGGAGCTGTTTTTT
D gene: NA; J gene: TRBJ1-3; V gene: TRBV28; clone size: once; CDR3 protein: CASSLSGVGNTIYF; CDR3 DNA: TGTGCCAGCAGTTTATCAGGGGTAGGAAACACCATATATTTT
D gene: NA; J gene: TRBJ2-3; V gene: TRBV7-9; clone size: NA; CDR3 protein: CASSSGAGSTDTQYF; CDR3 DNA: TGTGCCAGCAGCTCCGGGGCGGGGAGCACAGATACGCAGTATTTT
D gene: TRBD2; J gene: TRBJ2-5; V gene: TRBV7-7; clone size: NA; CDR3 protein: CASMPGAGGPGETQYF; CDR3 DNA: TGTGCTAGCATGCCGGGGGCGGGGGGGCCCGGAGAGACCCAGTACTTC
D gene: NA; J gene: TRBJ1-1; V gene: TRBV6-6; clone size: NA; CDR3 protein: CASNGNTEAFF; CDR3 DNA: TGTGCCAGCAACGGGAACACTGAAGCTTTCTTT
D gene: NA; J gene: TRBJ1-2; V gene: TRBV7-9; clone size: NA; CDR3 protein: CASSRATATPNYGYTF; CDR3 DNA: TGTGCCAGCAGCCGAGCAACAGCCACTCCTAACTATGGCTACACCTTC
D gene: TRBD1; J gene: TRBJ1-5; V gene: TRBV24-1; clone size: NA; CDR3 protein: CATSDLHRGLRSSNQPQHF; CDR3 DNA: TGTGCCACCAGTGATTTGCACAGGGGGCTCAGGAGCAGCAATCAGCCCCAGCATTTT
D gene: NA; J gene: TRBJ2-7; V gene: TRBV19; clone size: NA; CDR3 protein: CASSRTGSHYEQYF; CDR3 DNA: TGTGCCAGTAGTCGGACTGGCTCCCACTACGAGCAGTACTTC
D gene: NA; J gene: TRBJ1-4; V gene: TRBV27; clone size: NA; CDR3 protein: CASSLKVPGLSTNEKLFF; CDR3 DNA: TGTGCCAGCAGTTTAAAAGTCCCGGGACTGTCGACTAATGAAAAACTGTTTTTT
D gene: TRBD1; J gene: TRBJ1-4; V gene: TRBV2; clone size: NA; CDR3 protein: CASSERRDRGNEKLFF; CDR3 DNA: TGTGCCAGCAGTGAACGCCGGGACAGGGGTAATGAAAAACTGTTTTTT
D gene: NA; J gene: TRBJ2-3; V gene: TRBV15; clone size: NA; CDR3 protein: CATSRDSSTDTQYF; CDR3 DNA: TGTGCCACCAGCAGAGATTCTAGCACAGATACGCAGTATTTT
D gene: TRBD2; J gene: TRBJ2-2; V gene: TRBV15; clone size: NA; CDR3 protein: CATSRVNSGGSNTGELFF; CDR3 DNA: TGTGCCACCAGCAGAGTAAATAGCGGGGGTTCGAACACCGGGGAGCTGTTTTTT
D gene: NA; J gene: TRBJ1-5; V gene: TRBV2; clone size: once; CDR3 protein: CASSFISGSNQPQHF; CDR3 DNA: TGTGCCAGCAGTTTTATTTCCGGGAGTAATCAGCCCCAGCATTTT
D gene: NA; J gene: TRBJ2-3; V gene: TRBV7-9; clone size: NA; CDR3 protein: CASSSRLGSDTQYF; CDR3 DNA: TGTGCCAGCAGCTCCCGATTGGGCTCAGATACGCAGTATTTT
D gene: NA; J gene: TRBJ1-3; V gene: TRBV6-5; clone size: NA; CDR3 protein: CASRVGLSGNTIYF; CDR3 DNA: TGTGCCAGCAGGGTGGGCTTATCTGGAAACACCATATATTTT
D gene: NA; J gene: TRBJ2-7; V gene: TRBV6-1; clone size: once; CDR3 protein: CASSDRQETNSYEQYF; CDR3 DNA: TGTGCCAGCAGTGATCGACAGGAGACGAATTCCTACGAGCAGTACTTC
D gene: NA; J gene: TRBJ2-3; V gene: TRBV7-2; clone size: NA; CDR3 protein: CASSLEPSISGSTDTQYF; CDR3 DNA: TGTGCCAGCAGCTTAGAGCCTAGTATCAGTGGCAGCACAGATACGCAGTATTTT
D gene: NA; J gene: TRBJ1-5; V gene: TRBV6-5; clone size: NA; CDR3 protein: CASSQGSNQPQHF; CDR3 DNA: TGTGCCAGCAGCCAGGGAAGCAATCAGCCCCAGCATTTT
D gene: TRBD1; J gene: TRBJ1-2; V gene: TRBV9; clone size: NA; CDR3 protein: CASSSTGGGGYTF; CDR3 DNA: TGTGCCAGCAGCTCTACAGGGGGCGGAGGCTACACCTTC
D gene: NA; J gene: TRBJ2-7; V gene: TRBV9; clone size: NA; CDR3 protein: CASSTRGGGGYEQYF; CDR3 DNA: TGTGCCAGCAGCACACGTGGCGGGGGCGGGTACGAGCAGTACTTC
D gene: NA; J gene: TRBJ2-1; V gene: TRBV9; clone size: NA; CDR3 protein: CASSVVPGRNEQFF; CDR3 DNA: TGTGCCAGCAGCGTAGTCCCAGGGAGGAATGAGCAGTTCTTC
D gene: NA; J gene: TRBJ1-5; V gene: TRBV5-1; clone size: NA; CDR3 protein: CASSLSGVGDQPQHF; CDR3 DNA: TGCGCCAGCAGCTTAAGCGGAGTCGGCGATCAGCCCCAGCATTTT
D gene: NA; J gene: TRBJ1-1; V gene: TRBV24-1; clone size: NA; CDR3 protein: CATSAGTLNTEAFF; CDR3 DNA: TGTGCCACCAGTGCCGGGACTTTGAACACTGAAGCTTTCTTT
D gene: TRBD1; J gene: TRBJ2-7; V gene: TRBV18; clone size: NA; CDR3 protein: CASSRDRGYEQYF; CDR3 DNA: TGTGCCAGCTCGCGGGACAGGGGCTACGAGCAGTACTTC
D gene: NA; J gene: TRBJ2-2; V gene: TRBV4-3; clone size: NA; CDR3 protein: CASSHARGANTGELFF; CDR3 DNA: TGCGCCAGCAGCCACGCACGGGGAGCGAACACCGGGGAGCTGTTTTTT
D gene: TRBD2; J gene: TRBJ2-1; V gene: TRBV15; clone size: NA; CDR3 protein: CATSRENPGTSPMHNEQFF; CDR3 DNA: TGTGCCACCAGCAGAGAGAATCCGGGGACTAGCCCCATGCACAATGAGCAGTTCTTC
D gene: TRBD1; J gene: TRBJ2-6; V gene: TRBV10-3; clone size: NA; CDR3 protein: CAISESATGVTGANVLTF; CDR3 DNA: TGTGCCATCAGTGAGTCGGCGACAGGGGTTACCGGGGCCAACGTCCTGACTTTC
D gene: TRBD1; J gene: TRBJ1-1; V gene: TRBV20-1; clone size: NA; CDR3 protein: CSARGTGTGDLRAFF; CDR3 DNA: TGCAGTGCTCGTGGGACCGGGACAGGGGATTTAAGAGCTTTCTTT
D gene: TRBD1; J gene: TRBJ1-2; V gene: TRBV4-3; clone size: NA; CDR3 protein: CASSRLDRDGYTF; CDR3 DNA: TGCGCCAGCAGCCGACTAGACAGGGATGGCTACACCTTC
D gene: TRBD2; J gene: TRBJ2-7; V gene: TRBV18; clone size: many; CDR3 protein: CASSPTGTSRREQYF; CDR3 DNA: TGTGCCAGCTCACCCACCGGGACTAGCCGGCGGGAGCAGTACTTC
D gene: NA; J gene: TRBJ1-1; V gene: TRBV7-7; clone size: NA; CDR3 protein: CASSPHPENTEAFF; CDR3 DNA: TGTGCTAGCAGTCCCCATCCAGAGAACACTGAAGCTTTCTTT
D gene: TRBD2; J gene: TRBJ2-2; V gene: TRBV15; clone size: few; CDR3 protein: CATSRLLAGGGGELFF; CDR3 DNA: TGTGCCACCAGCAGGCTACTAGCGGGGGGCGGCGGGGAGCTGTTTTTT
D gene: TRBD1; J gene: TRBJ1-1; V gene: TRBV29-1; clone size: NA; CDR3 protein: CSVTTGGGF; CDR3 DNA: TGCAGCGTAACTACAGGGGGCGGGTTT
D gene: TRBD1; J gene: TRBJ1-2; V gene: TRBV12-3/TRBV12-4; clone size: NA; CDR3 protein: CASSNRGLGYTF; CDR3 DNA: TGTGCCAGCAGTAACAGGGGGCTTGGCTACACCTTC
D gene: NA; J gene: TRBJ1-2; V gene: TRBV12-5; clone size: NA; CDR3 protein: CASGLVPVSNYGYTF; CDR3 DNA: TGTGCTAGTGGTTTGGTACCAGTCTCTAACTATGGCTACACCTTC
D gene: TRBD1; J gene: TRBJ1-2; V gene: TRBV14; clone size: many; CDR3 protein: CASSQAQGRYGYTF; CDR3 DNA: TGTGCCAGCAGCCAAGCACAGGGGCGGTATGGCTACACCTTC
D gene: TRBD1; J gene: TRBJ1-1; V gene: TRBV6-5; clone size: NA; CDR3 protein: CASRDRVTIAFF; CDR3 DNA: TGTGCCAGCAGGGACAGGGTAACGATTGCTTTCTTT
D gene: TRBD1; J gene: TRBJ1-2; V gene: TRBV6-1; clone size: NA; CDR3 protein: CASSDQGTGDYGYTF; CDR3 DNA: TGTGCCAGCAGTGACCAGGGGACAGGGGACTATGGCTACACCTTC
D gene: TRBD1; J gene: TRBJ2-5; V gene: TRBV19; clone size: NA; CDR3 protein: CASSVNRGETQYF; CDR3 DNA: TGTGCCAGTAGTGTCAACAGGGGGGAGACCCAGTACTTC
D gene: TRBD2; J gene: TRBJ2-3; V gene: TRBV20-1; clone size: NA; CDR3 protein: CSASSGNYRLGDTQYF; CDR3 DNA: TGCAGTGCTAGTAGCGGGAACTACCGACTGGGAGATACGCAGTATTTT
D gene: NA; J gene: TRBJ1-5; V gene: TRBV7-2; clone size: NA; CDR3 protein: CASSMTGNQPQHF; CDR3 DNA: TGTGCCAGCAGCATGACAGGCAATCAGCCCCAGCATTTT
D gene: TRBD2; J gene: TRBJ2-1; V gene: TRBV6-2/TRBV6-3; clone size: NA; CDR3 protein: CASSYPSSGGVFYNEQFF; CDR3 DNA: TGTGCCAGCAGTTACCCCTCTAGCGGGGGGGTGTTCTACAATGAGCAGTTCTTC
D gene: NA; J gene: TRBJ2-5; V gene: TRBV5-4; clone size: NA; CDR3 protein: CASSLDPGQTQETQYF; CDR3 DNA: TGTGCCAGCAGCTTGGACCCAGGACAGACACAAGAGACCCAGTACTTC
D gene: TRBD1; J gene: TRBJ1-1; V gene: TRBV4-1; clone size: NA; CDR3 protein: CASSQADREGYTEAFF; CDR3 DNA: TGCGCCAGCAGCCAAGCGGACAGGGAGGGGTACACTGAAGCTTTCTTT
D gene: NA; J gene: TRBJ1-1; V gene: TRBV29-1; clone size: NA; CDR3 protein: CSVDSQALNTEAFF; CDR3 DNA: TGCAGCGTTGACTCACAGGCCTTGAACACTGAAGCTTTCTTT
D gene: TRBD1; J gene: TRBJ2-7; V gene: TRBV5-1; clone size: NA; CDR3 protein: CASSGGQSSYEQYF; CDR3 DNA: TGCGCCAGCAGCGGGGGACAGAGCTCCTACGAGCAGTACTTC
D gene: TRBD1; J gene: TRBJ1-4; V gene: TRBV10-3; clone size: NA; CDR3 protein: CAISAFLLGQGGEKLFF; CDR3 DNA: TGTGCCATCAGTGCCTTTTTACTGGGACAGGGAGGTGAAAAACTGTTTTTT
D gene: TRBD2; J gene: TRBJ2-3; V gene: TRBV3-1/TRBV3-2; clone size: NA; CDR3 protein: CASSLSSGGTDTQYF; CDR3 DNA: TGTGCCAGCAGCCTTTCTAGCGGGGGAACAGATACGCAGTATTTT
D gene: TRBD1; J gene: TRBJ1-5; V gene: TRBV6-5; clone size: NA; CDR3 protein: CASSRDRVDQPQHF; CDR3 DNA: TGTGCCAGCAGTAGAGACAGGGTTGATCAGCCCCAGCATTTT
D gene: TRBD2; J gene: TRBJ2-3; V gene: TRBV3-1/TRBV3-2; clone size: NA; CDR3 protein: CASSQELAGGEEYF; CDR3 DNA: TGTGCCAGCAGCCAAGAGTTAGCGGGGGGTGAGGAGTATTTT
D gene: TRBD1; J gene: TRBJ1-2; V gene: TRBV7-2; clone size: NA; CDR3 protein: CASSWDRGSYGYTF; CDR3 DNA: TGTGCCAGCAGCTGGGACAGGGGGAGCTATGGCTACACCTTC
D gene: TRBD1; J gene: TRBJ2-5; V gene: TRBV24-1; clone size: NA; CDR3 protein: CATSESGTGHQETQYF; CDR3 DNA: TGTGCCACCAGTGAGTCCGGGACAGGGCACCAAGAGACCCAGTACTTC
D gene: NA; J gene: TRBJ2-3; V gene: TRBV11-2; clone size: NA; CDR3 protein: CASSSYTGTDTQYF; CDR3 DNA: TGTGCCAGCAGCTCCTATACTGGCACAGATACGCAGTATTTT
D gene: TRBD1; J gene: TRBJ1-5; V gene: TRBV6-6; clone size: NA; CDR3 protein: CASSRQGAYSSNQPQHF; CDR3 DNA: TGTGCCAGCAGCCGACAGGGTGCGTATTCGAGCAATCAGCCCCAGCATTTT
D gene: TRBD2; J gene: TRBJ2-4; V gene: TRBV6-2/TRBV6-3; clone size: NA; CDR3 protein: CASSGERGKNIQYF; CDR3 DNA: TGTGCCAGCAGTGGCGAGCGGGGGAAAAACATTCAGTACTTC